The 9 T cell receptor beta chains presented below share a single source sample, sequenced in a study of T cells in Graves' hyperthyroidism and ophthalmopathy. Using RNA transcripts as the source, TCR beta CDR3 regions were amplified. A set of HTBI primers served as the primers for a first-round RT-PCR of the TCR CDR3. TCRdb re-called the multiplex PCR reads through MiXCR, storing one row per CDR3 protein. The sample includes over 700,000 distinct CDR3 sequences, over 35% of them seen just once. Sequencing was performed on blood. These receptors were taken from a woman between 35 and 50 years old with Graves' hyperthyroidism.

This clonotype has just a few counts. This chain links TRBV5-1 with TRBJ2-7; no definite D call. This CDR3 spans 13 amino acids. CDR1 and CDR2 from the germline V gene are SGHRS and YFSETQ. V was cut by 5 bases and J by 0 bases, with 9 bases left in between. The CDR3 bases are TGCGCCAGCAGACCACTCACCTCCTACGAGCAGTACTTC. Its protein is CASRPLTSYEQYF.

The rearrangement uses TRBV7-2 and TRBJ2-3, with 9 nucleotides matching TRBD1. V was pared by 3 bases and J by 2 bases, with 3 bases of the junction left unmatched. This CDR3 has 15 residues. Germline values: CDR1 SGHTA, CDR2 FQGNSA. CDR3 DNA sequence: TGTGCCAGCAGCTTGGGGACAGGGCCCACAGATACGCAGTATTTT. This translates into CASSLGTGPTDTQYF.

The chain recombines TRBV29-1 with TRBJ1-1, with 9 bases aligning to TRBD1. V gave up 6 bases and J gave up 12 bases; unmatched junction bases: 14. Germline V gene lookup returns CDR1 SQVTM and CDR2 ANQGSEA. This CDR3 has 13 amino acids. DNA for the CDR3: TGCAGCGTGATGTGGACAGGGGCCCTTGGGTCTTTCTTT. Protein: CSVMWTGALGSFF.

As concerns this clonotype: A much larger clone differs from this one at a single base, so this may be a read error. V usage is TRBV20-1 and J usage is TRBJ1-1; D is unclear. The CDR3 runs 14 residues. Germline CDR1 and CDR2: DFQATT and SNEGSKA (reference sequence). CDR3 nucleotides: TGCAGTGCTAGTTTTGACACCATGAACACTGAAGCTTCCTTT. It encodes CSASFDTMNTEASF.

This chain uses TRBV19 with TRBJ1-1; no clear D gene. Trimming cost V 10 bases and J 7 bases, with 13 bases left between them. There are 11 residues in the CDR3. CDR1 is LNHDA and CDR2 is SQIVND in the germline V gene (reference sequence). CDR3 nucleotides: TGTGCCACTAGAGACCGGAATGAAGCTTTCTTT. Its protein is CATRDRNEAFF.

Note on this clonotype: One junction end does not reproduce the germline sequence, and a read error may be involved. The chain is built from TRBV20-1 and TRBJ1-2; no definite D call. There are 12 residues in the CDR3. Germline CDR1 is DFQATT and CDR2 is SNEGSKA (reference sequence). This CDR3 reads CSAKDFPQDSSF. The CDR3 DNA reads TGCAGTGCTAAAGATTTCCCCCAGGATTCTTCTTTC.

The chain employs TRBV24-1 and TRBJ2-3; 9 bases fit TRBD1. The CDR3 has 15 amino acids. Germline CDR1 KGHDR, CDR2 SFDVKD. V was clipped by 4 bases and J by 2 bases; unmatched bases: 3. The CDR3, as DNA: TGTGCCACCAGTGAGGACAGGGGAGTCACAGATACGCAGTATTTT. It specifies CATSEDRGVTDTQYF.

In its sample, this clonotype was seen many times. The V call is TRBV5-4, the J call TRBJ2-5, with 7 bases aligning to TRBD2. Germline loops: CDR1 SGHNT, CDR2 YYREEE (reference sequence). This CDR3 has 16 residues. The V segment lost 0 bases and the J segment 5 bases; nucleotides outside the gene matches: 10. In DNA, the CDR3 is TGTGCCAGCAGCTTGGATTGGGCGGGAGTAGGCGAGACCCAGTACTTC. Protein sequence: CASSLDWAGVGETQYF.

In regard to this clonotype: The CDR3 carries no conserved terminal phenylalanine or tryptophan, so it likely arises from a read error. No DNA is shown, since the ends of the CDR3 on it are uncertain; the CDR3 is the one TCRdb lists. The genes are TRBV9 and TRBJ2-5; no check of the table's D call, TRBD1, against the DNA was made. Per the germline V gene, CDR1 is SGDLS and CDR2 is YYNGEE. The CDR3 is 12 amino acids in total, end residues counted. CDR3 protein: CASSVGSQGAYT.